One T cell receptor beta chain is described in this entry. This clone was seen a handful of times. The antigen it binds to is not known. Qualities for individual bases were not recorded, and no much larger clone is one base off. The cohort comprised some 730 healthy bone marrow donors. All cohort members were sampled while nominally healthy, although unrecorded immune exposures were likely present. The donor was CMV seronegative and belonged to the group of roughly 330 seronegative cohort members. Every donor gave a peripheral blood sample, and the peripheral blood mononuclear cells from that sample were used for TCR beta sequencing. The Qiagen DNeasy Blood Extraction Kit was used to extract genomic DNA from the blood cell samples. This sample is drawn from a study of cytomegalovirus exposure and HLA in healthy donors listed by TCRdb under 2017. In the study overall: An earlier analysis of several hundred of the donors reported approximately 270 Gb of sequence data and approximately 110 million unique TCR beta sequences from about 200 million T cells. Donor age, sex, ethnicity and CMV serostatus were collected together with the repertoire data. All discovery cohort repertoires had been generated on a single sequencing platform. Using immunosequencing, the study profiled T cell repertoires from roughly 650 subjects and related those repertoires to cytomegalovirus serostatus. Roughly 320 gigabases of sequencing data and around 80 million unique TCR sequences made up an early release that covered 500 to 650 HLA-typed donors. The study aimed to test whether cataloging public T cell receptors could reveal signatures of past pathogen exposure. In an earlier analysis of over 550 of the donors, high-throughput TCR beta sequencing was used to judge whether each TCR beta V gene segment behaved as functional or pseudogenic. In a later analysis, previously published TCR beta repertoires from several hundred donors were re-analyzed and high-resolution HLA genotyping was added so that TCR occurrence patterns could be studied. Among 300 to 500 genotyped donors of the cohort, an average of roughly 230,000 unique TCR beta nucleotide sequences was sequenced per donor, of which about 18% were non-productive. Of the roughly 400 genotyped donors, approximately 83% fell in the genetic ancestry cluster associated with self-reported Caucasian donors. Class I and class II HLA loci were covered by the typing at four-digit resolution. In a later genetic analysis, genome-wide SNP genotypes for about three fifths of the roughly 670 donors were used, and that subset was treated as a discovery cohort. Rather than using new phenotypic data, the later analysis identified candidate immune exposures from TCR beta sequences and from how often those sequences occurred across donors. Typing coverage differed by locus: A, B, C, DRB1 and DQB1 were typed in roughly 620-640 donors, DQA1 in 522, DPA1 in approximately 610, and DPB1 in 400 to 490. To predict cytomegalovirus infection status, the study brought together high-throughput TCR immunosequencing, statistical association of individual TCRs with disease status, and machine learning. Along with the approximately 670-subject first cohort, a separate validation cohort of over 90 different subjects was used. About five DR-DQ haplotypes were treated as single units for association and clustering because of strong linkage in the cohort.

Library method: the immunoSEQ multiplex PCR assay. The multiplex PCR relied on a mix of 60 forward primers for TCR Vbeta segments and 13 reverse primers for TCR Jbeta segments. A multiplex PCR assay on genomic DNA amplified the CDR3 region of rearranged TCR beta genes. The Illumina HiSeq System was used to sequence the amplified TCR beta libraries as 87-base-pair reads. As for the original processing: Across the 600 to 700 repertoires, a later analysis counted 60 million to 90 million unique TCR beta chains, approximately 10 million of which were shared by at least two donors. To remove PCR and sequencing errors, raw reads were error-corrected and collapsed into unique sequences using a nearest-neighbor algorithm that merged closely related sequences. CDR3 sequences were aligned to IMGT reference sequences to assign V, D and J gene segments. For a sequence to be retained, a match of at least six nucleotides was required to both a V gene segment and a J gene segment. Rearrangements were called productive when the CDR3 lacked stop codons and stayed in frame with V and J; all others were non-productive. Following IMGT convention, CDR3 was defined as the stretch from the second conserved V-encoded cysteine to the conserved J-encoded phenylalanine. Sequences without an unambiguous match to a single V gene segment were excluded from the earlier analysis of several hundred of the donors. An earlier analysis of roughly 590 of the donors called V segments functional above 56.7% productive rearrangements and segregating when the between-donor standard deviation exceeded 5%. A statistical classification framework was built for diagnosing cytomegalovirus status from the catalog of TCR beta chain sequences. In a later analysis, TCR nucleotide sequences were compared against IMGT/GENE-DB human TR gene sequences so that V and J genes could be assigned. In a later analysis, CDR3 sequences and most-parsimonious VDJ recombination scenarios were assigned using the TCRdist pipeline. In a later analysis, every TCR beta chain was defined by the combination of its CDR3 amino acid sequence and its V-gene family, and reads without a unique V-gene family were dropped. To address suspected cross-contamination and a sequencing artifact, a later analysis removed 550 to 750 highly shared, low-generation-probability nucleotide sequences. In a later analysis, a clonal expansion index for each public chain was calculated from normalized within-repertoire ranks of inferred template counts. A later analysis computed generation probabilities with a VDJ recombination model fitted to out-of-frame rearrangements, and checked the results against IGoR. Hypergeometric tests were used in a later analysis to score TCR-TCR, TCR-HLA and TCR-CMV co-occurrence, with a repertoire-size bias correction applied to the TCR pairs. A later analysis estimated false discovery rates by permuting HLA or CMV assignments 20 times. A later analysis grouped co-occurring TCRs with DBSCAN, adding TCRdist sequence similarity when clustering within HLA-allele-positive subsets. For co-occurrence clustering, repertoires with fewer than 30,000 or more than 120,000 public chains were excluded, along with about five repertoires with anomalous nucleotide sharing. Held by TCRdb, this immuneACCESS table contains in-frame sequences only and omits some clones. Under half of the omission traces to an unresolved V gene where checked; the cause of the rest is unknown. V and J calls and clone size are as listed in that table; D and trimming were resolved from the DNA. The sample contains about 97,000 clones, approximately 89% of them found a single time. The top ten constitute about 3.6% of the sample.

CDR1 and CDR2 are read off the germline V gene (reference sequence) as LNHDA and SQIVND. Inclusive of the bounding cysteine and phenylalanine, the CDR3 is 13 residues long. The retained sequence is limited to the CDR3, 39 bases, with the frame set at the first base. V drops 10 bases and J drops 8 bases, leaving 20 bases in between. Overall study outcomes, separate from this receptor: According to the authors, the approach could potentially be generalized to other disease states and immunological phenotypes. The only immune exposure information available for the cohort was CMV serostatus. Compared with equally common non-associated chains, HLA-associated TCR beta chains in a later analysis were more clonally expanded and had lower generation probabilities. The classifier was reported to diagnose cytomegalovirus status with high specificity and sensitivity in both the original and validation cohorts. A later analysis found that TCR association rates varied across HLA loci, with DRB1 alleles showing the most associated TCRs and HLA-C alleles the fewest. Because counts were too low, about 15 rarely observed V segments, including chromosome 9 orphons, were left out of the earlier analysis of some 600 of the donors. A later analysis associated 16,951 TCR beta sequences with specific HLA alleles at a false discovery rate of 0.05. Sequencing depth was assumed to be roughly uniform across donors in the presence/absence analyses, though that assumption may not hold. A cluster of highly shared sequence variants was judged likely to represent a technical artifact of the sequencing pipeline. Only TCR beta chains were sequenced in this cohort, and the absence of alpha or paired-chain data limited detectable features. While some public TCRs were present in many individuals, most TCR sequences turned up only very rarely across donors. According to a later analysis, parvovirus B19, influenza, CMV and Epstein-Barr virus appeared linked to several top co-occurrence clusters. Because some donors lacked HLA typing at each locus, the association tests relied only on the typed subset. A later analysis found that most CMV-associated TCR beta chains appeared HLA-restricted, with HLA associations seemingly driven largely by CMV exposure. In vitro tests confirmed that a few of the cytomegalovirus-associated TCR beta chains recognize cytomegalovirus antigens. Assigning TCR associations to individual alleles was difficult when HLA alleles, especially DR and DQ, strongly co-occurred. In an earlier analysis of some 640 of the donors, most TCR beta V segments were observed in productive rearrangements about 90% or about 30% of the time, broadly matching IMGT annotations. Correlated functional status among segregating V segments might reflect linkage disequilibrium, but an unknown experimental factor could not be ruled out. Because the 87-base-pair reads could not distinguish some IMGT-functional V segments, including TRBV6-2 and TRBV6-3, those segments were excluded. A further reported finding was that TCR beta sequences accurately predicted the HLA-A and HLA-B alleles for most subjects in the first cohort. A later genetic analysis associated a missense DCLRE1C variant with V-gene and J-gene trimming of TCR beta chains, and an independent cohort replicated the association. In a later genetic analysis, fewer N-insertions in productive TCRs were reported among donors in an Asian-associated ancestry cluster than the 666-donor mean. A total of some 180 TCR beta chains were listed by the study as associated with cytomegalovirus.

Sequencing input: PBMCs. Rearrangement joined TRBV19 to TRBJ1-2; the D segment could be TRBD1, given 6 matching bases. This receptor was obtained from a man younger than 40 in good health and CMV-seronegative. The sequenced DNA: TGTGCCACCTCCTACAGGGACACTCTGGGCTACACCTTC. Its product reads: CATSYRDTLGYTF.